The sequence of this T cell receptor (beta chain) was determined in a study of OX40 agonist ivuxolimab in advanced cancers. In the study overall: In this trial design, patients received ivuxolimab intravenously at 0.01 to 10 mg/kg every 2 weeks. Checkpoint inhibitors had been given previously to 40% of patients.

Worth noting for this clone: What it binds is not known.

Germline V gene sequence: CDR1 MDHEN, CDR2 SYDVKM. The CDR3 totals 12 residues. V was clipped by 2 bases and J by 4 bases, with 3 bases between them. Profiling relied on immunoSEQ multiplex PCR, and the TCRdb table lists in-frame clones only, not all of them. The sample contains fewer than 85,000 clones, more than 70% of which appear only once. Overall study results and limits: Fewer expanded clones were found on average in CD4+ than in CD8+ T cells.

This receptor was identified in an adult with an advanced solid tumor such as melanoma, head and neck, liver or kidney cancer. The V and J genes are TRBV28 and TRBJ2-1; D is uncertain. The source was CD4+ or CD8+ T cells sorted from blood, collected in a trial of the OX40 agonist ivuxolimab. The CDR3 region is CASSLGYNEQFF. The CDR3 DNA reads as TGTGCCAGCAGTTTAGGATACAATGAGCAGTTCTTC. Looking up the rest from reference TRBV28 and TRBJ2-1 gives the full variable domain: DVKVTQSSRYLVKRTGEKVFLECVQDMDHENMFWYRQDPGLGLRLIYFSYDVKMKEKGDIPEGYSVSREKKERFSLILESASTNQTSMYLCASSLGYNEQFFGPGTRLTVL.